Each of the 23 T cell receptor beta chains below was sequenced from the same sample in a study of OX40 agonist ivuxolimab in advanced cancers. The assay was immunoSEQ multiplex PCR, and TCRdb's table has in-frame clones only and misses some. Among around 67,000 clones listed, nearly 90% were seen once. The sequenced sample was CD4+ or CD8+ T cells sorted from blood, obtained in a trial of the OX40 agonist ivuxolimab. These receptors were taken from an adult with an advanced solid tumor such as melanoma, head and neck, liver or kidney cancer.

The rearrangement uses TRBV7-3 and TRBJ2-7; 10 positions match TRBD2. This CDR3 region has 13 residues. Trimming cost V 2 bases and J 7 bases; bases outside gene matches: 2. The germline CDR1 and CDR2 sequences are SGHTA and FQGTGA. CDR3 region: CASSLLAGDEQYF. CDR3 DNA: TGTGCCAGCAGCTTACTAGCGGGGGATGAGCAGTACTTC.

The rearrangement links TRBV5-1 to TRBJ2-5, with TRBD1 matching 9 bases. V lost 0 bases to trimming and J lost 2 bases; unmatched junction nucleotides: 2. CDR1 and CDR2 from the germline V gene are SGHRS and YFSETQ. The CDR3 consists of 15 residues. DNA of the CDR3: TGCGCCAGCAGCTTGGGGGACAGGGCGCAAGAGACCCAGTACTTC. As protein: CASSLGDRAQETQYF.

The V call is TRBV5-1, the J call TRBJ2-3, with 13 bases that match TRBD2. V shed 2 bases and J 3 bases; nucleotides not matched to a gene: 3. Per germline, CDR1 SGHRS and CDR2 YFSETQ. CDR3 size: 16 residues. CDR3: CASSLLAGGRTDTQYF. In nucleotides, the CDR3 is TGCGCCAGCAGCTTACTAGCGGGGGGGCGGACAGATACGCAGTATTTT.

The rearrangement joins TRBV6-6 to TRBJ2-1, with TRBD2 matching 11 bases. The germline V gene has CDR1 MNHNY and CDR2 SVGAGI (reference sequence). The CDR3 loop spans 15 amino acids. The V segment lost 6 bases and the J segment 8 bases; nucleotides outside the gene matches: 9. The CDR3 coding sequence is TGTGCCAGCAGAAGGTTAGCGGGAGGGCTCGATGAGCAGTTCTTC. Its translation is CASRRLAGGLDEQFF.

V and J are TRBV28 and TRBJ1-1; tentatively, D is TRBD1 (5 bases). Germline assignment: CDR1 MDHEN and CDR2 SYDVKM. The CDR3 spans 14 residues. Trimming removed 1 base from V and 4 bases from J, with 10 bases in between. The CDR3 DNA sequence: TGTGCCAGCAGTTTATTGGAGGGGAGCACTGAAGCTTTCTTT. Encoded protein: CASSLLEGSTEAFF.

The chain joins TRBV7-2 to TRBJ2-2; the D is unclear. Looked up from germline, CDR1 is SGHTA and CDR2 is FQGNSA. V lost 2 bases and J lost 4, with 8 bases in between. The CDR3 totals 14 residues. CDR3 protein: CASSLRPATGELFF. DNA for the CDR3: TGTGCCAGCAGCTTACGGCCGGCCACCGGGGAGCTGTTTTTT. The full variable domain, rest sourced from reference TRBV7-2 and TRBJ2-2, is GAGVSQSPSNKVTEKGKDVELRCDPISGHTALYWYRQSLGQGLEFLIYFQGNSAPDKSGLPSDRFSAERTGGSVSTLTIQRTQQEDSAVYLCASSLRPATGELFFGEGSRLTVL.

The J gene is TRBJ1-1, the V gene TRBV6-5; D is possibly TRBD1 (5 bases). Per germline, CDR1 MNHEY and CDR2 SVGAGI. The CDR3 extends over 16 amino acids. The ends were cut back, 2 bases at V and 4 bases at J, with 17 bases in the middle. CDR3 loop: CASSYTRAGRATEAFF. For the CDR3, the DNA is TGTGCCAGCAGTTACACTAGGGCAGGGAGGGCCACTGAAGCTTTCTTT.

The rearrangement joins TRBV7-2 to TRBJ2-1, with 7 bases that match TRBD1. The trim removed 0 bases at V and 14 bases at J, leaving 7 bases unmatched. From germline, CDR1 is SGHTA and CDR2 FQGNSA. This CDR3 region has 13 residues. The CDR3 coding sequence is TGTGCCAGCAGCTTAGCCCGGGACAGTATCGAGTTCTTC. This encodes CASSLARDSIEFF.

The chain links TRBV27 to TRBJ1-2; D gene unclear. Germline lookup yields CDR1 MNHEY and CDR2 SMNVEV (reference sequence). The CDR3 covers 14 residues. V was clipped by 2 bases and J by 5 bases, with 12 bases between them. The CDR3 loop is CASSLRQSLYGYTF. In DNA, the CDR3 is TGTGCCAGCAGTTTACGTCAGAGTCTATATGGCTACACCTTC.

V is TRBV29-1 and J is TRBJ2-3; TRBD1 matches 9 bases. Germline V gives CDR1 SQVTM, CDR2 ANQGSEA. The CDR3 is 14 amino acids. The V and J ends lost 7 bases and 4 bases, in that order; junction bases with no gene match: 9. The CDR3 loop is CSASDWTGADTQYF. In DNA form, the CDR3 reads TGCAGCGCCAGTGATTGGACAGGGGCAGATACGCAGTATTTT.

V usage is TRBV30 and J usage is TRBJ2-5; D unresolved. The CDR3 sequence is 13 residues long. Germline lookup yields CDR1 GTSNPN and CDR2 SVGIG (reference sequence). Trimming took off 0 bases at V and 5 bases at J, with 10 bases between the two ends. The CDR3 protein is CAWSVSTVETQYF. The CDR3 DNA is TGTGCCTGGAGTGTATCAACGGTGGAGACCCAGTACTTC.

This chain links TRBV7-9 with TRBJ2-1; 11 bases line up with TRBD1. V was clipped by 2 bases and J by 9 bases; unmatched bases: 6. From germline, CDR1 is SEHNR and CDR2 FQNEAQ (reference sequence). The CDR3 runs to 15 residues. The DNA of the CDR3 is TGTGCCAGCAGCTTAACGGGACAGGGGGTTAGTGAGCAGTTCTTC. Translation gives CASSLTGQGVSEQFF.

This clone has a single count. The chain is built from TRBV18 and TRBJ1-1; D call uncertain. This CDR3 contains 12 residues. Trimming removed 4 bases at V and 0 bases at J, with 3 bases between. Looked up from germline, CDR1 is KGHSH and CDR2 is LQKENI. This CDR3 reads CASSQLNTEAFF. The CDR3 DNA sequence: TGTGCCAGCTCACAACTGAACACTGAAGCTTTCTTT.

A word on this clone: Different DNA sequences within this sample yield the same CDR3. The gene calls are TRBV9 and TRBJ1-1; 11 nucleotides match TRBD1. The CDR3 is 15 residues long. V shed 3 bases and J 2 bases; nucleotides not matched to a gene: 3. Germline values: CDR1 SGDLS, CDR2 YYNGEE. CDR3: CASSGGTGGNTEAFF. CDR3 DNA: TGTGCCAGCAGCGGCGGGACAGGGGGAAACACTGAAGCTTTCTTT. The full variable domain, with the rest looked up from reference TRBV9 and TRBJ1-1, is DSGVTQTPKHLITATGQRVTLRCSPRSGDLSVYWYQQSLDQGLQFLIQYYNGEERAKGNILERFSAQQFPDLHSELNLSSLELGDSALYFCASSGGTGGNTEAFFGQGTRLTVV.

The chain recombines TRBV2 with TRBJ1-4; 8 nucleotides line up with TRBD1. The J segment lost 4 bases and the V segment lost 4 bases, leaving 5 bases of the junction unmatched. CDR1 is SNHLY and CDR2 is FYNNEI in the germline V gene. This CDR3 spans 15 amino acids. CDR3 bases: TGTGCCAGCAGTGGACAGGGGATCGGTAATGAAAAACTGTTTTTT. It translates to CASSGQGIGNEKLFF.

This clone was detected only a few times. CDR3 amino acids: CASSDRPGQPYGYTF. Here the CDR3 DNA reads TGTGCCAGCAGCGATCGTCCGGGACAGCCTTATGGCTACACCTTC. The V gene is TRBV4-2, the J gene TRBJ1-2; TRBD1 matches 7 bases. The CDR3 sequence is 15 residues long. The ends lost 5 bases at V and 5 bases at J; junction bases unmatched: 11. Germline values: CDR1 LGHNA, CDR2 YNFKEQ.

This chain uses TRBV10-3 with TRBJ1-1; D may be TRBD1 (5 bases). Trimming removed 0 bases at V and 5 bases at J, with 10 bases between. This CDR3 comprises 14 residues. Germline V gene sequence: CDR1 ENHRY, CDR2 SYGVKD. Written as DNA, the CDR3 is TGTGCCATCAGTGAGTCGGAAGGGGAGACTGAAGCTTTCTTT. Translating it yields CAISESEGETEAFF.

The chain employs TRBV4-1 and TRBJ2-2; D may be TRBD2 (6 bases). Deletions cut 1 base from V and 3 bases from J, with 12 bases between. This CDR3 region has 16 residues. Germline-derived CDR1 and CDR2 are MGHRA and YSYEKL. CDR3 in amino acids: CASSQGGGVYTGELFF. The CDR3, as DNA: TGCGCCAGCAGCCAAGGTGGCGGGGTCTACACCGGGGAGCTGTTTTTT.

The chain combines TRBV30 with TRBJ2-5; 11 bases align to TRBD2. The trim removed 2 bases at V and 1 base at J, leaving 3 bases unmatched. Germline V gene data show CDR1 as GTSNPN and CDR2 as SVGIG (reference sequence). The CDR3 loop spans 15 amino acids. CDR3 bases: TGTGCCTGGAGTCGACTAGCGGGGCCCCAAGAGACCCAGTACTTC. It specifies CAWSRLAGPQETQYF.

Written as DNA, the CDR3 is TGTGCCAGCAGCCAAAGGAGCCTTAGCTCCTACGAGCAGTACTTC. This codes for CASSQRSLSSYEQYF. The rearrangement links TRBV11-3 to TRBJ2-7; D is unclear. Trimming left V 5 bases short and J 0 bases short, with 14 bases between. The germline gives CDR1 SGHNT, CDR2 YENEEA. This CDR3 has 15 amino acids.

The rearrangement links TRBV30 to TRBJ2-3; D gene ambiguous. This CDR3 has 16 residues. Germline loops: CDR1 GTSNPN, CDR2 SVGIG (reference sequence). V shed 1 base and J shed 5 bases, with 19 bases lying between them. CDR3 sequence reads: CAWSDPGPRVGDTQYF. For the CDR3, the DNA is TGTGCCTGGAGTGATCCCGGGCCAAGGGTAGGAGATACGCAGTATTTT. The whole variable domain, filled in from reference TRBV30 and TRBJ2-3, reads SQTIHQWPATLVQPVGSPLSLECTVEGTSNPNLYWYRQAAGRGLQLLFYSVGIGQISSEVPQNLSASRPQDRQFILSSKKLLLSDSGFYLCAWSDPGPRVGDTQYFGPGTRLTVL.

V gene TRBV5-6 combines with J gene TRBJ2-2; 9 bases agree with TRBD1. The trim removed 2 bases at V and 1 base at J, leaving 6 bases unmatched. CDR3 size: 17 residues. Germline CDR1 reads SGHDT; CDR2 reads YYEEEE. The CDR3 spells CASSLYRGPLNTGELFF. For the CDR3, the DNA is TGTGCCAGCAGCTTATACAGGGGGCCTTTGAACACCGGGGAGCTGTTTTTT.

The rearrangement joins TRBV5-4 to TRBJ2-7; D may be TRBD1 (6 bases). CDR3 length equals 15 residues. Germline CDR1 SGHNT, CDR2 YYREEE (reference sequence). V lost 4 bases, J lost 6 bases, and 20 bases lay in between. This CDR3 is CASSRKDRASREQYF. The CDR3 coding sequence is TGTGCCAGCAGCCGCAAGGACAGAGCTAGTCGCGAGCAGTACTTC.